This entry concerns a single TCR beta chain. This sample was included in a study of T cells after somatic rescue of genetic block. This CDR3 is built from 12 residues. The V gene lost 7 bases and the J gene lost 7 bases, with 13 bases spanning the gap. Per the germline V gene, CDR1 is MDHEN and CDR2 is SYDVKM. Sequenced by immunoSEQ multiplex PCR; TCRdb stores in-frame clones only, minus some. The sample has roughly 92,000 clones; 80% to 90% are singletons. The receptor's source is a woman under 30. The rearrangement links TRBV28 to TRBJ2-5, with D perhaps given as TRBD1 or TRBD2 (6 bases each). The specimen was peripheral blood mononuclear cells (PBMCs). CDR3 sequence reads: CASTGGPMTQYF. For the CDR3, the DNA is TGTGCCAGCACCGGGGGCCCGATGACCCAGTACTTC.